The 7 T cell receptor beta chains reported below all come from one sample, sequenced in a study of blood T cell repertoires in COVID-19. Libraries were prepared by immunoSEQ multiplex PCR; TCRdb keeps only in-frame clonotypes and omits some of them. The table has 250,000 or so clones, about 89% seen once. The sample taken for sequencing was peripheral blood. Receptors originate from a man aged 40-49 years with active or convalescent COVID-19.

The chain couples TRBV6-5 to TRBJ1-5; D might be TRBD1 (6 bases). Per the germline V gene, CDR1 is MNHEY and CDR2 is SVGAGI. The ends were cut back, 5 bases at V and 5 bases at J, with 13 bases in the middle. The CDR3 covers 14 residues. CDR3 in amino acids: CASSKSYRDQPQHF. CDR3 in DNA: TGTGCCAGCAGTAAATCGTACAGGGATCAGCCCCAGCATTTT.

The chain is built from TRBV5-4 and TRBJ2-5, with TRBD2 identical over 9 bases. Germline CDR1 and CDR2: SGHNT and YYREEE (reference sequence). The junction had 7 bases not matched to a gene; V was cut back by 2 bases and J by 2 bases. CDR3 length equals 16 residues. CDR3 in amino acids: CASSFGVAGVQETQYF. The CDR3 nucleotides read TGTGCCAGCAGCTTTGGGGTAGCGGGGGTTCAAGAGACCCAGTACTTC.

This clone was counted once. The rearrangement uses TRBV12-3 or TRBV12-4 and TRBJ1-5; D possibly corresponds to TRBD1 (6 bases). The CDR3 runs to 13 residues. V lost 5 bases and J lost 4, with 9 bases in between. The CDR3 spells CASSLGTNQPQHF. CDR3 nucleotide sequence: TGTGCCAGCAGTCTCGGGACAAATCAGCCCCAGCATTTT.

V usage is TRBV19 and J usage is TRBJ2-7, with TRBD1 as a possible D gene (5 bases). The CDR3 contains 14 residues. V shed 4 bases and J shed 0 bases, with 10 bases lying between them. Germline CDR1 reads LNHDA; CDR2 reads SQIVND (reference sequence). CDR3 loop: CASSKTESSYEQYF. The CDR3 DNA follows: TGTGCCAGTAGTAAGACAGAGAGCTCCTACGAGCAGTACTTC.

This chain's CDR3 is CASSQLGQGNSPLHF. The CDR3 region has the DNA TGTGCCAGCAGCCAACTGGGACAGGGGAATTCACCCCTCCACTTT. This chain joins TRBV14 and TRBJ1-6; 10 positions agree with TRBD1. Per the germline V gene, CDR1 is SGHDN and CDR2 is FVKESK. This CDR3 has 15 residues. V shed 2 bases, J shed 7 bases, and the junction held 2 bases outside the gene matches.

The rearrangement uses TRBV6-5 and TRBJ2-7; 9 bases fit TRBD1. CDR1 is MNHEY and CDR2 is SVGAGI in the germline V gene. With V trimmed by 0 bases and J by 4 bases, 4 bases remained unmatched. The CDR3 loop spans 15 amino acids. The CDR3, as DNA: TGTGCCAGCAGTTACTCGAAGGGACAGGGTTACGAGCAGTACTTC. Translated: CASSYSKGQGYEQYF.

About this clone itself: Other nucleotide sequences from this sample produce the same CDR3. This sequence joins TRBV9 and TRBJ1-2; D might be TRBD1 (5 bases). The CDR3 consists of 13 residues. The V gene lost 2 bases and the J gene lost 3 bases, with 8 bases spanning the gap. Germline values: CDR1 SGDLS, CDR2 YYNGEE. The CDR3 region is CASSVGGDYGYTF. For the CDR3, the DNA is TGTGCCAGCAGCGTCGGGGGAGACTATGGCTACACCTTC.